The rows below give T cell receptor beta chains drawn from one sample of a study of T cells in Graves' hyperthyroidism and ophthalmopathy. TCRdb passed the multiplex PCR reads through MiXCR, listing each CDR3 protein once. The sample includes fewer than 450,000 distinct CDR3 sequences, 17% of them seen just once. Specimen: blood. The receptors were sampled from a woman aged 25 to 39 with Graves' hyperthyroidism that later progressed to Graves' ophthalmopathy. The CDR3 runs from the conserved cysteine through the conserved F or W. The D gene is left open where the match is weak. For some rows the clone size is stated as once, few or many, or as a class when expanded; others skip it.

clone size | J gene | D gene | V gene | CDR3 DNA | CDR3 protein
many | TRBJ2-7 | - | TRBV3-1 | TGTGCCAGCAGCCCTAGCGACCTATTTTACGAGCAGTACTTC | CASSPSDLFYEQYF
few | TRBJ1-3 | - | TRBV12-3/TRBV12-4 | TGTGCCAGCAGTTGGTCGGGCGGCCGCTCTGGAAACACCATATATTTT | CASSWSGGRSGNTIYF
many | TRBJ2-7 | - | TRBV7-8 | TGTGCCAGCAGCTTGGATAGTAGCGACTACGAGCAGTACTTC | CASSLDSSDYEQYF
- | TRBJ2-6 | TRBD1 | TRBV14 | TGTGCCAGCAGCCATACAGGGGTCTCTGGGGCCAACGTCCTGACTTTC | CASSHTGVSGANVLTF
- | TRBJ2-7 | - | TRBV20-1 | TGCAGTGCTAGAGATTGGGGCGGATCCTACGAGCAGTACTTC | CSARDWGGSYEQYF
- | TRBJ2-3 | - | TRBV19 | TGTGCCAGTACGGACCAGCATAGCACAGATACGCAGTATTTT | CASTDQHSTDTQYF
- | TRBJ1-3 | - | TRBV4-2 | TGTGCCAGCAGCCGGGCCCAAGTAGTTCAATCTGGAAACACCATATATTTT | CASSRAQVVQSGNTIYF
many | TRBJ1-1 | TRBD1 | TRBV19 | TGTGCCAGTAGCTCTCAGGGGGAGACGGGTCGAACTGAAGCTTTCTTT | CASSSQGETGRTEAFF
many | TRBJ1-2 | - | TRBV11-2 | TGTGCCAGCAGCTTAAATACAGGCGACTATGGCTACACCTTC | CASSLNTGDYGYTF
few | TRBJ2-7 | - | TRBV28 | TGTGCCACCCACCTTCCGGGGGCGGGAAGGGAGCAGTACTTC | CATHLPGAGREQYF
- | TRBJ2-7 | - | TRBV18 | TGTGCCAGCTCACCACCCCATACTCGAGAGCAGTACTTC | CASSPPHTREQYF
- | TRBJ2-4 | - | TRBV29-1 | TGCAGCGTTGAAGTCGCAGGGGATACTTCTCTAGCCAAAAACATTCAGTACTTC | CSVEVAGDTSLAKNIQYF
many | TRBJ2-7 | - | TRBV2 | TGTGCCAGCAGCTTTGTAACAGGGTTTAGCTCCTACGAGCAGTACTTC | CASSFVTGFSSYEQYF
many | TRBJ1-1 | - | TRBV20-1 | TGCAGTGCTGAGGATCATAAAGGTGGGGGTGCTGAAGCTTTCTTT | CSAEDHKGGGAEAFF
- | TRBJ2-3 | - | TRBV5-1 | TGCGCCAGCAGCTTGGACCTATCTAGAACAGATACGCAGTATTTT | CASSLDLSRTDTQYF
many | TRBJ1-6 | - | TRBV5-1 | TGCGCCAGCAGCTTGGAATGGAATTCACCCCTCCACTTT | CASSLEWNSPLHF
many | TRBJ2-5 | - | TRBV20-1 | TGCAGTGCAATATCTGGGGCCCCTGAGACCCAGTACTTC | CSAISGAPETQYF
many | TRBJ1-2 | TRBD1 | TRBV12-3/TRBV12-4 | TGTGCCAGCAGTTTCGAGACAGGGGGCAACTATGGCTACACCTTC | CASSFETGGNYGYTF
many | TRBJ1-2 | - | TRBV10-3 | TGTGCCATCAGTGCAACTACTAACTATGGCTACACCTTC | CAISATTNYGYTF
many | TRBJ1-2 | - | TRBV2 | TGTGCCAGCAGTGAGCGTATAGGAGGATCCTATGGCTACACCTTC | CASSERIGGSYGYTF
- | TRBJ2-5 | - | TRBV20-1 | TGCAGTGCTAGCCAGTCGGAGACCCAGTACTTC | CSASQSETQYF
few | TRBJ2-7 | TRBD1 | TRBV19 | TGTGCCAGTAGTGCCGGACAGGGGGCGTTCGAGCAGTACTTC | CASSAGQGAFEQYF
many | TRBJ2-3 | - | TRBV11-3 | TGTGCCAGCAGCTCCGGGGGAGATACGCAGTATTTT | CASSSGGDTQYF